This section outlines one T cell receptor beta chain sequence together with its context. The data belong to a study of blood T cell repertoires in COVID-19. Study-level information: Both acute and convalescent COVID-19 samples were obtained from the United States, Italy and Spain. The cDNA or gDNA used as material had been derived from T cells, B-cell-depleted T cells, or PBMCs.

How the authors handled the data: Nucleated cell counts were estimated from reference gene primer amplification. Measured with immunoSEQ multiplex PCR; TCRdb has only the in-frame clones, and not every one. V, J and clone size reflect that table, while D and trimming were determined from the DNA. This sample carries 95,000 to 150,000 clones, about 85% of them seen once, and the ten largest clones take approximately 12%. Between the trimmed V and J ends, which lost 2 bases and 3 bases, there was a span of 11 bases. Germline CDR1 reads SGHVS; CDR2 reads FQNEAQ. CDR3 length: 15 residues. This rearrangement joins TRBV7-8 to TRBJ1-5; TRBD1 might be the D (6 bases). The receptor's source is a man aged 60 to 69 with acute or convalescent COVID-19. Sequencing input: peripheral blood. The CDR3 bases are TGTGCCAGCAGCTTAACTGGGGGCCTCAATCAGCCCCAGCATTTT. Translated: CASSLTGGLNQPQHF.